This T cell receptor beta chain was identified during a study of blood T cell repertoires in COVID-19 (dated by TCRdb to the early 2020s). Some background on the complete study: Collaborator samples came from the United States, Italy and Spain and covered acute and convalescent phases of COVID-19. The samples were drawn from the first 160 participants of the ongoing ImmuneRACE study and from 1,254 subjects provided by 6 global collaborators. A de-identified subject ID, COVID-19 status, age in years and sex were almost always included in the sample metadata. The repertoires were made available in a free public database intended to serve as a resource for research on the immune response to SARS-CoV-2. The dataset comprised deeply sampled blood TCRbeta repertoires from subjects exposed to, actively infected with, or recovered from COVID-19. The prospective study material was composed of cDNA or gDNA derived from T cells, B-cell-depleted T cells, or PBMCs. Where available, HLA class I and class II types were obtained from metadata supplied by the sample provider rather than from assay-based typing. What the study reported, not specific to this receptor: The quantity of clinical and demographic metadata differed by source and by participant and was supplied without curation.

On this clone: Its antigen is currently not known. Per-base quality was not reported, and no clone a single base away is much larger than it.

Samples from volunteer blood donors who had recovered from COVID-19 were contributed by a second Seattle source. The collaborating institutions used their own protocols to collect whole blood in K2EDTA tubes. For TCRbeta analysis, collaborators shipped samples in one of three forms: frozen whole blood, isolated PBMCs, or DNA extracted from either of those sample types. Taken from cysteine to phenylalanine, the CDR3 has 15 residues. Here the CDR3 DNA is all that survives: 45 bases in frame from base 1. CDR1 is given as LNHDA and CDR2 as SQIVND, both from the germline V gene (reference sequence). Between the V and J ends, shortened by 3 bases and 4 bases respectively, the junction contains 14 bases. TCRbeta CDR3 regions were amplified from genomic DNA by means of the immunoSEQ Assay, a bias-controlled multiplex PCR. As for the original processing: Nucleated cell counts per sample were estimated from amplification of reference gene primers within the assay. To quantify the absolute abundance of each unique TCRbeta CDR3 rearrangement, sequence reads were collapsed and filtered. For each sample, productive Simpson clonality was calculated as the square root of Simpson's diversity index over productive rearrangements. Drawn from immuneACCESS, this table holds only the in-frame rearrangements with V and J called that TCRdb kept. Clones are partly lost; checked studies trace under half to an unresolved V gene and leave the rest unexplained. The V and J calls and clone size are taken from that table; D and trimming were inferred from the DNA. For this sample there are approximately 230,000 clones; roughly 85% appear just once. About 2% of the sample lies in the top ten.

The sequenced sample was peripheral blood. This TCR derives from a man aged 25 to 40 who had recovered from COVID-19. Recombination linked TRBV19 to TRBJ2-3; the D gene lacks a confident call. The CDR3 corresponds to CASSMVSSTSDTQYF. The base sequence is TGTGCCAGTAGTATGGTCTCGAGCACCTCAGATACGCAGTATTTT.